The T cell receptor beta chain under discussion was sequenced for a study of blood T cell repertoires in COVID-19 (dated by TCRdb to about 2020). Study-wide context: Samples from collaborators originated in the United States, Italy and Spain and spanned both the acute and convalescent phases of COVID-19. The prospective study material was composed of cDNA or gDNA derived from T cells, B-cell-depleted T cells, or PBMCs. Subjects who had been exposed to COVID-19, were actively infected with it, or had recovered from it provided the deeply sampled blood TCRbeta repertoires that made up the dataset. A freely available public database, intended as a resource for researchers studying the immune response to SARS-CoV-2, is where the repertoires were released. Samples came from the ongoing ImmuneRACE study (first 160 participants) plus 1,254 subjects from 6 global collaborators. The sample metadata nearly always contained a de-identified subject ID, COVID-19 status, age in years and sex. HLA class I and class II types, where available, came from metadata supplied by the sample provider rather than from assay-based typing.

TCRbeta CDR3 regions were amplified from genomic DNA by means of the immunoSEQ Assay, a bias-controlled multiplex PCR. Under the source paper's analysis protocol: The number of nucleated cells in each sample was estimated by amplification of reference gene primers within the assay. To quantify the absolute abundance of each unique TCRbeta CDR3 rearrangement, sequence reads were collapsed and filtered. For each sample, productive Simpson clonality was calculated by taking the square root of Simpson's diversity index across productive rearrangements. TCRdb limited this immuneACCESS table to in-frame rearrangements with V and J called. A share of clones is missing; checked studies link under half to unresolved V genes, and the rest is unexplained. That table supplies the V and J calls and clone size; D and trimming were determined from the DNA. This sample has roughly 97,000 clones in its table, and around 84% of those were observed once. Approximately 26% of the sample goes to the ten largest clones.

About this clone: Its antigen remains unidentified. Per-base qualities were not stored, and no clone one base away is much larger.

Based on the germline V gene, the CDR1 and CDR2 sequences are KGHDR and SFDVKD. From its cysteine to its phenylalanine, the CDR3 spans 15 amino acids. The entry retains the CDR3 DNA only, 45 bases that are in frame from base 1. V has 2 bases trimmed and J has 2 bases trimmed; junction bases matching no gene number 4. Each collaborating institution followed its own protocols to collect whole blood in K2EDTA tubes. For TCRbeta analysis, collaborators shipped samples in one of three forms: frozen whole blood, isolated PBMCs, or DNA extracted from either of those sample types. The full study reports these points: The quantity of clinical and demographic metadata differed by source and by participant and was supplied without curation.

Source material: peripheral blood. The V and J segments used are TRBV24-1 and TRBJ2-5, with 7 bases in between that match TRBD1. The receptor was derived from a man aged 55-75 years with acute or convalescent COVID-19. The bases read TGTGCCACCAGTGATTCCCGGACAGGACAAGAGACCCAGTACTTC. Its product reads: CATSDSRTGQETQYF.